This paragraph covers one T cell receptor beta chain sequence. What antigen it recognizes has not been identified. Within one base of it there is no much larger clone, and no base qualities were kept. These data come from a study of T cell responses to AZD1222 COVID-19 vaccine (dated by TCRdb to the early 2020s). Regarding the research as a whole: AZD1222 recipients with second doses at about 4 weeks or about 12 weeks were pooled, because spike-specific TCR depth and breadth did not differ between schedules. TCR sequencing covered over 230 trial participants: 200 to 220 given two doses of AZD1222 and around 25 given two doses of MenACWY control vaccine. Trial participants were enrolled into age subgroups of 18-55, 56-69 and 70-plus years, which contained around 140, 26 and 57 TCR-sequenced participants, respectively.

CDR1 and CDR2 are drawn from the germline V gene: SGDLS, YYNGEE. Trimming costs V 7 bases and J 5 bases, and their ends lie 21 bases apart. The CDR3 holds 15 amino acids from the cysteine to the phenylalanine. Only CDR3 DNA remains: 45 bases, in frame from the first base. The CDR3 regions of human TCRbeta chains were subjected to immunosequencing. From the authors' description of their analysis: Repertoire TCRs were matched against a reference library of SARS-CoV-2-specific TCRs generated with the MIRA antigen-specificity platform. Breadth was defined as the fraction of unique TCRs that were SARS-CoV-2-associated, and depth was defined as the fraction of total T cells that were SARS-CoV-2-associated. Using the MIRA data, every spike-specific TCR was mapped to the spike region that the TCR reacted to and assigned to either a CD4 or a CD8 class. Log10-transformed breadth and depth values were compared by one-way ANOVA with Sidak's multiple comparisons tests. TCRdb took over this immuneACCESS table, retaining in-frame rearrangements with V and J assigned. Such tables are incomplete; in checked studies, under half of the missing clones stem from an unresolved V gene, and the remainder is unexplained. The V and J calls and clone size were taken over from that table, and D and trimming were inferred from the DNA. For this sample there are 130,000 or so clones; around 86% appear just once. The top ten clones comprise approximately 20% of the sample.

The label giving this sample's time point can be read as: baseline before first vaccination. Samples from vaccinated people were obtained from the UK trials COV001 and COV002, which included a single-blind randomized controlled phase 2/3 trial of AZD1222 (ChAdOx1 nCoV-19) in healthy adults. For TCRbeta chain sequencing, PBMC samples were collected from trial participants at day 0 and at day 28 after the second dose. What the work shows at the level of the full study, not this receptor alone: Only 5 to 7 AZD1222 recipients were SARS-CoV-2 seropositive at baseline, limiting conclusions about previously exposed vaccinees. In the small 56-69-year group, the increase in depth fell short of significance, most likely because of low power. Vaccine-associated CD4 TCRs spanned the whole spike protein, with dominant responses in regions 160-218 and 743-854. Reportedly, close to half of the unique spike-specific TCRs recognized epitopes lying outside the regions that are mutated in the B.1.351 and B.1.1.7 variants. A significant rise in spike-specific TCR breadth and depth was observed after two AZD1222 doses relative to day 0 and relative to MenACWY recipients. Participants were mostly white British and included more females than males, and it was suggested by the authors that clonal diversity may have been underestimated. Because no samples from the day 14 peak response were available, repertoires could be characterized only after the peak T cell response.

This sequence originates from an adult in good health. The chain is made from TRBV9 and TRBJ1-2; tentative D gene TRBD1, with 6 bases matching. The sequenced sample was peripheral blood, obtained on day 0 of AZD1222 vaccination. The CDR3 reads as follows: CASGAGGVSRYGYTF. The bases read TGTGCCAGCGGGGCGGGGGGCGTATCTCGATATGGCTACACCTTC.